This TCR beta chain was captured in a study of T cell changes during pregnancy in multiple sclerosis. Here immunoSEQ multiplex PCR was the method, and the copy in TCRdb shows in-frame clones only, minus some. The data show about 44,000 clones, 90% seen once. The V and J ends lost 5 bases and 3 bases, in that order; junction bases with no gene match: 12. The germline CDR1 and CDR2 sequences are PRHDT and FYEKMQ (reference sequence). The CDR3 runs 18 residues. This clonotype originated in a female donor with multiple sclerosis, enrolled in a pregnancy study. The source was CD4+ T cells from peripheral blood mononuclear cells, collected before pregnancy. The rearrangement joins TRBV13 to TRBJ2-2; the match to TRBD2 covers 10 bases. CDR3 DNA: TGTGCCAGCAGCCCCAGGACGCTAGCGGGAGCTTACACCGGGGAGCTGTTTTTT. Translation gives CASSPRTLAGAYTGELFF.